This T cell receptor (beta chain) derives from a study of identical twins (dated by TCRdb to the mid-2010s). Broadly, across the study: To test whether fetal clonotypes persist, this study deep-sequenced TCR alpha and beta repertoires from monozygotic twins, from unrelated adults of various ages, and from cord blood. To rule out contamination, the twin experiments were replicated at different times with different library preparation protocols. Here is what the overall study found, with its caveats: Abundant cord blood beta clonotypes had fewer insertions, young adult naive repertoires showed a similar but weaker trend, and memory repertoires showed no such trend. Recombination models systematically underestimated out-of-frame TCR alpha sharing in monozygotic twins but agreed with sharing between unrelated individuals. Because the same donors could not be followed over many years, the conclusions depended on cross-sectional statistical analysis. Zero-insertion analyses could be partly confounded by invariant T cells such as MAIT and iNKT, though diverse VJ usage argued against such confounding for most clonotypes. In beta out-of-frame sequences, excess twin sharing was weaker, because having fewer shared sequences lowered the signal-to-noise ratio. Out-of-frame TCR alpha sequences shared between twins showed an excess of low generation-probability sequences compared with coincidental sharing between unrelated individuals.

The receptor library was made with 5' RACE. The sample was run on an Illumina HiSeq 2000. Template switching introduced a universal primer binding site; the final cDNA contained a unique molecular identifier, enabling accurate counting of TCR cDNA molecules. Specific primers in the conserved constant-segment region were used to synthesize first-strand cDNA for TCR alpha and beta chains. To control for contamination, each cDNA library was double barcoded with a SMART-Mk sample barcode plus Illumina barcodes. TruSeq adapter sequences and Illumina sample barcodes were added in two successive PCR steps. TCR alpha and beta cDNA libraries were sequenced on the Illumina HiSeq platform with custom primers. The original pipeline was this. Raw reads were processed with MiGEC to extract unique molecular identifiers, and MiXCR was used to determine CDR3 positions. Recombination models were inferred per individual with the repgenHMM and IGoR tools using an EM algorithm. The tcR package in R was used for shared clonotype analysis, with sharing normalized by the product of cloneset sizes. Out-of-frame nonproductive sequences were analyzed to study raw recombination free of thymic and clonal selection effects. TCRdb cleaned the public reads at Q25 with fastp, built clones with MiXCR and kept in-frame beta chains. Under each unique CDR3 protein, matching rows form one entry showing the most common genes and DNA. TCRdb, rather than the study authors, made the V and J calls. The sample table lists some 230,000 distinct CDR3 sequences, 5.5% to 7.5% of them with a count of one. The ten largest clonotypes hold 14% to 15% of the sample.

This clonotype was seen a handful of times. Its antigen remains unidentified. Base qualities are not provided; no much larger clone lies one nucleotide away. CDR1 SGHTA and CDR2 FQGNSA are derived from the germline V gene. The cysteine opens and the phenylalanine closes a CDR3 of 14 amino acids. Kept here is only the CDR3 DNA, which spans 42 bases and is read in frame from base 1. V is shortened by 5 bases, J by 0 bases, and the region joining them spans 11 bases. Only healthy Caucasian donors were included. The twin cohort comprised three pairs of female monozygotic twins, all aged roughly 18 to 29 years. Positive isolation kits from Invitrogen were used to isolate the CD4+ and CD8+ T cell populations. These sequences were also reported in another study, on T cells expressing NK-cell markers. The second study also describes: In sorted CD3+CD56+NKG2C+, CD3+CD56+NKG2C- and CD3+CD56-NKG2C+ T-cell subsets from several donors, TCR beta-chain repertoires were profiled. Among the eight sequenced donors, seven were HCMV-seropositive and one was HCMV-seronegative. To restrict sorting to alphabetaTCR-expressing T cells, an anti-gammadeltaTCR antibody was added in several experiments. In more than 5 donors, the dominant CD3+CD56+NKG2C+ clonotypes were found to rank among the top 10 CD8+ clonotypes and to make up about 1.0-7.5% of CD8+ T cells. Those dominant clonotypes were again the most abundant among CD3+CD56-NKG2C+ cells in several donors, at 28.3-60.1%. It remained unclear whether the expanded NKG2C-expressing T cell clones were specific for HCMV antigens. The study sequenced eight donors, all healthy volunteers chosen at random: three men and five women. HCMV serostatus was determined by detecting HCMV-specific IgG in serum with a commercial ELISA kit. MIGEC was used to demultiplex reads and group the reads by UMI, and MiTCR was used to assemble and quantify clonotypes. To remove erroneous sequences, TCR cDNA sequences were retained only when supported by two or more reads. The tcR package was used for downstream repertoire analysis, and clonotypes were matched across fractions by CDR3 nucleotide sequence plus V segment. VDJmatch was used to annotate antigen specificity against VDJdb, with one amino acid substitution in CDR3 allowed.

Sample: CD8+ T cells sorted from blood. This receptor was obtained from a woman aged 18-35 years in good health. This chain is built from TRBV7-2 and TRBJ2-7; TRBD2 is possibly the D segment (6 matching bases). CDR3 sequence: CASSLRDFSYEQYF. DNA sequence: TGTGCCAGCAGCCTCCGGGACTTCTCCTACGAGCAGTACTTC.